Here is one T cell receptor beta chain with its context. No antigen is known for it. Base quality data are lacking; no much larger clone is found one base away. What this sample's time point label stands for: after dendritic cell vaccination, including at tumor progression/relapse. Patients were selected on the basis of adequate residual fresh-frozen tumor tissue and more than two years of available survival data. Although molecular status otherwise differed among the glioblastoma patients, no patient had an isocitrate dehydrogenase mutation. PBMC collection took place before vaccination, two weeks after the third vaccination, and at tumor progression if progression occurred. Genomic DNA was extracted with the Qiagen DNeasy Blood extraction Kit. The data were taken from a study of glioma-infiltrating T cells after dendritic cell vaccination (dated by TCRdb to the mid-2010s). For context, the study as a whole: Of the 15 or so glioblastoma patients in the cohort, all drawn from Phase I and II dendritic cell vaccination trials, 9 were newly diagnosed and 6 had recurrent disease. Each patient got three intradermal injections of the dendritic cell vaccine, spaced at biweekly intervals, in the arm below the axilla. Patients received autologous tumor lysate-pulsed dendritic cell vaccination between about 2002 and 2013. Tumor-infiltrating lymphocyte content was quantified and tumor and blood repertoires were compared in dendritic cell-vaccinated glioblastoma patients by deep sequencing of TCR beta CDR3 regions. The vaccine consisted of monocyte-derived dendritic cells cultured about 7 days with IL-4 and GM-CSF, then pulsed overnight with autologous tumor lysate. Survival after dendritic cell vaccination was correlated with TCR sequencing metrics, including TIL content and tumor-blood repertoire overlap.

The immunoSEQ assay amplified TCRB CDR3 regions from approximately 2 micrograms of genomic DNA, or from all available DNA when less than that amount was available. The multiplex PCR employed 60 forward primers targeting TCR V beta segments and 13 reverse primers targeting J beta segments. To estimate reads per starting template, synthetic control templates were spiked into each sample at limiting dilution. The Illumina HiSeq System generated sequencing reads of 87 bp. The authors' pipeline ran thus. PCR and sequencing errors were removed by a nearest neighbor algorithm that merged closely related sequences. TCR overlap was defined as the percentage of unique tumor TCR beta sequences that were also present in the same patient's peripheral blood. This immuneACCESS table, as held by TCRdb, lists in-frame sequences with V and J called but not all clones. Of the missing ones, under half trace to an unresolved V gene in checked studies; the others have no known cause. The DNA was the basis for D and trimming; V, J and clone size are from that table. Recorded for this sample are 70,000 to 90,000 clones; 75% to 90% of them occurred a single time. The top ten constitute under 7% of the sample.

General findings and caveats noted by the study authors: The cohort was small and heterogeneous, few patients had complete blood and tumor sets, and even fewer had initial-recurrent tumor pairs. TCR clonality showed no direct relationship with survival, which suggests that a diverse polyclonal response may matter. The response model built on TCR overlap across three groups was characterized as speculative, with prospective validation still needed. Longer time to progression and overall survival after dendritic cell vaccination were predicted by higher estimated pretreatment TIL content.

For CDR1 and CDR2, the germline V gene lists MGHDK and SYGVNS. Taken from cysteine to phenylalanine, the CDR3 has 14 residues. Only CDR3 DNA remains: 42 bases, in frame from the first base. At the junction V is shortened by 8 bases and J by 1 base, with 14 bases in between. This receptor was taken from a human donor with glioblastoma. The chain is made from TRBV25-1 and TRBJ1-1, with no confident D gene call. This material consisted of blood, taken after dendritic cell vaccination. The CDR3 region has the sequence CASSHPGTNTEAFF. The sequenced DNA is TGTGCCAGCTCACATCCAGGCACGAACACTGAAGCTTTCTTT.